This TCR beta chain stems from a study of shared clonotypes between healthy human individuals. Study-wide results and caveats: Sharing across four donors was seen in 4.5% to 6.5% of naive CD4 clonotypes.

This clone has a count of ten or more. Its cognate antigen is unknown. Different DNA sequences within this sample yield the same CDR3. TCRdb keeps only in-frame clones here, not all; method: immunoSEQ multiplex PCR. Of about 1.1 million clones listed, about four fifths are singletons. CDR3 length equals 14 residues. With 0 bases removed from V and 6 bases from J, the gap between germline ends came to 13 bases. Germline CDR1 and CDR2: GTSNPN and SVGIG (reference sequence). The chain carries TRBV30 and TRBJ2-3; a weak D match, TRBD1 (6 bases). The sequenced material came from memory CD4+ T cells from PBMCs. This sample's subset: CD45RA-negative fraction. The receptor's source is a man aged 18 to 35 in good health. Some clones in this sample may be carry-over from other donors' samples. The CDR3 reads CAWSVDSRGDTQYF. The CDR3 nucleotides are TGTGCCTGGAGTGTGGACAGTCGAGGGGATACGCAGTATTTT.